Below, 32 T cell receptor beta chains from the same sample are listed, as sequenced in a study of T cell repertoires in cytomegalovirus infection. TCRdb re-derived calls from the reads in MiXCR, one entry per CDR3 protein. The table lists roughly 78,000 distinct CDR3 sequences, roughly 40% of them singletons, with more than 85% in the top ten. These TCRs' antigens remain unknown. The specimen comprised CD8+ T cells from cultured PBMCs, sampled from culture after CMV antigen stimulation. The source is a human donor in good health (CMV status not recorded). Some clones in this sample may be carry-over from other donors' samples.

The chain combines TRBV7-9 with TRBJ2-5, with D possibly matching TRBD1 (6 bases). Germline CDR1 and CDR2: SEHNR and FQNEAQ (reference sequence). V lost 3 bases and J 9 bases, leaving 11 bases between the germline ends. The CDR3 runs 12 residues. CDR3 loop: CASSLGAKAQYF. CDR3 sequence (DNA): TGTGCCAGCAGCTTGGGGGCCAAGGCCCAGTACTTC.

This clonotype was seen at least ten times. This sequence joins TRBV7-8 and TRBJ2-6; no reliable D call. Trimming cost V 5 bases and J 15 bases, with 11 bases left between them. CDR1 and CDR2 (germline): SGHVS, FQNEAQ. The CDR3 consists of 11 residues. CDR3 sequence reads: CASSDPTGLTF. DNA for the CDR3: TGTGCCAGCAGCGACCCTACCGGCCTGACTTTC.

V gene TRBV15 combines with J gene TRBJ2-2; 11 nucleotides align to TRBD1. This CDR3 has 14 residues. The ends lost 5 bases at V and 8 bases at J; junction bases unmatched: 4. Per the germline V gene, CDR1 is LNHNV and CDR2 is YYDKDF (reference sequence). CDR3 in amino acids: CATSEGQGVGELFF. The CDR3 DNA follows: TGTGCCACCAGCGAGGGACAGGGGGTAGGGGAGCTGTTTTTT. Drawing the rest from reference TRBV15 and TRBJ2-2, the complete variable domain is DAMVIQNPRYQVTQFGKPVTLSCSQTLNHNVMYWYQQKSSQAPKLLFHYYDKDFNNEADTPDNFQSRRPNTSFCFLDIRSPGLGDTAMYLCATSEGQGVGELFFGEGSRLTVL.

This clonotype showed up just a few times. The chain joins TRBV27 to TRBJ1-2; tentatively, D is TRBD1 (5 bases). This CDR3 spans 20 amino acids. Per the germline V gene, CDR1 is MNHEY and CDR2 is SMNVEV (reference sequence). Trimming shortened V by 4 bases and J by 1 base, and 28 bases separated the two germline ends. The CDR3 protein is CASSSGRARGVPSLNYGYTF. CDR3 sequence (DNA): TGTGCCAGCAGTTCCGGTCGAGCCCGGGGCGTTCCTAGCCTTAACTATGGCTACACCTTC.

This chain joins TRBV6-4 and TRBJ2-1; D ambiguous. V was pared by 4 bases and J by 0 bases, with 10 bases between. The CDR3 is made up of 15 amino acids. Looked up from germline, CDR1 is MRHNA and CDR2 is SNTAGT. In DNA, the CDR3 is TGTGCCAGCAGTGCGGCCCCGGGCTCCTACAATGAGCAGTTCTTC. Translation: CASSAAPGSYNEQFF.

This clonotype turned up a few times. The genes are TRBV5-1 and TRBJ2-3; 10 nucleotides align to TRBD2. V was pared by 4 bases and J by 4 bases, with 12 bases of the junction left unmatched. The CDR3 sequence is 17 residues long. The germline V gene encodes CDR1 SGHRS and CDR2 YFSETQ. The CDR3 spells CASSDPIIAGGSDTQYF. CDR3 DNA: TGCGCCAGCAGCGACCCAATAATAGCGGGGGGATCAGATACGCAGTATTTT.

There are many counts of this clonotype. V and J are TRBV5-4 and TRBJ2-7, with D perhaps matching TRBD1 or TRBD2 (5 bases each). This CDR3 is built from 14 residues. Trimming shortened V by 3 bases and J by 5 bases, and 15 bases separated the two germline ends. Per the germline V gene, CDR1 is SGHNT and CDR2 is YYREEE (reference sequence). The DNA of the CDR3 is TGTGCCAGCAGCTACGGGGCAGGGTCCCACGAGCAGTACTTC. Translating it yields CASSYGAGSHEQYF.

CDR3 region: CASSLGRQGGTDTQYF. In nucleotides, the CDR3 is TGTGCCAGCAGCTTAGGGCGACAGGGGGGCACAGATACGCAGTATTTT. V gene TRBV13 combines with J gene TRBJ2-3, with 9 bases aligning to TRBD1. Germline assignment: CDR1 PRHDT and CDR2 FYEKMQ (reference sequence). CDR3 size: 16 residues. With 0 bases clipped from V and 1 base from J, the junction kept 2 bases outside the gene matches.

The CDR3, as DNA: TGTGCCAGCAGCCCGGGACAGGGGCACTACGAGCAGTACTTC. Protein product: CASSPGQGHYEQYF. V gene TRBV5-4 combines with J gene TRBJ2-7; 10 bases fit TRBD1. J gave up 3 bases and V 4 bases, and 4 bases lay outside the gene matches. Germline loops: CDR1 SGHNT, CDR2 YYREEE (reference sequence). This CDR3 is built from 14 residues.

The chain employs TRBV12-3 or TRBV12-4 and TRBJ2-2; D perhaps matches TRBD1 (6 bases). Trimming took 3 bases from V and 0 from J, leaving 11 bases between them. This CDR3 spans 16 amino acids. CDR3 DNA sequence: TGTGCCAGCAGTTTCTCGACAGGCTCGAACACCGGGGAGCTGTTTTTT. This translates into CASSFSTGSNTGELFF.

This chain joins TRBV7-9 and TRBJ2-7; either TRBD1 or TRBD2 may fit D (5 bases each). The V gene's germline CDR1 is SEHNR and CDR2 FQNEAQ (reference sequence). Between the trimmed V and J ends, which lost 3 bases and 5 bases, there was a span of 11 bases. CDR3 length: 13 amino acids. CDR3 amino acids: CASSFGAQDEQYF. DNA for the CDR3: TGTGCCAGCAGCTTCGGGGCGCAGGACGAGCAGTACTTC. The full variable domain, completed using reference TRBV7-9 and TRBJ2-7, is DTGVSQNPRHKITKRGQNVTFRCDPISEHNRLYWYRQTLGQGPEFLTYFQNEAQLEKSRLLSDRFSAERPKGSFSTLEIQRTEQGDSAMYLCASSFGAQDEQYFGPGTRLTVT.

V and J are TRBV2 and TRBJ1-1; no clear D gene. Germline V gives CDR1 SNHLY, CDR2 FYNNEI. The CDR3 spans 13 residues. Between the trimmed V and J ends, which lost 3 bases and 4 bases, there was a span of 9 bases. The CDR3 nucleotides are TGTGCCAGCAGTGACTCGTCCGTCACTGAAGCTTTCTTT. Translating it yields CASSDSSVTEAFF.

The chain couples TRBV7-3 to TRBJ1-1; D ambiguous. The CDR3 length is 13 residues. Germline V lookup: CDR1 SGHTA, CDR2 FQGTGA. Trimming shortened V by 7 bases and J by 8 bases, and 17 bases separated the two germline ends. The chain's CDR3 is CASIIAGEEEAFF. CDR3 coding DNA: TGTGCCAGCATTATCGCTGGGGAGGAAGAAGCTTTCTTT.

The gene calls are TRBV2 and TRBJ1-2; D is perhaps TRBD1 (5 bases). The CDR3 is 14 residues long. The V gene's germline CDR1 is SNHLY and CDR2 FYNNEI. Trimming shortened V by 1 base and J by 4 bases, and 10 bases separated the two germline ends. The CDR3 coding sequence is TGTGCCAGCAGTGAAGAGGGGCAGGGCTATGGCTACACCTTC. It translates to CASSEEGQGYGYTF.

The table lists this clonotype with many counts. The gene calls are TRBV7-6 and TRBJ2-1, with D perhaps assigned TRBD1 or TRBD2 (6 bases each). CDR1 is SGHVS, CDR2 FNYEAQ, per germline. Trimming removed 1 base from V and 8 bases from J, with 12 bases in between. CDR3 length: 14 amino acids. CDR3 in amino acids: CASSLVGGNDEQFF. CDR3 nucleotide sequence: TGTGCCAGCAGCTTAGTAGGGGGGAACGATGAGCAGTTCTTC.

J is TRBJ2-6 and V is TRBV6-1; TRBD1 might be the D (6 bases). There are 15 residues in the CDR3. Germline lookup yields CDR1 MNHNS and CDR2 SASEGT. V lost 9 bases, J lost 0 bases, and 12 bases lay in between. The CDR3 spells CASKTGSSGANVLTF. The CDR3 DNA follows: TGTGCCAGTAAAACAGGGTCCTCTGGGGCCAACGTCCTGACTTTC.

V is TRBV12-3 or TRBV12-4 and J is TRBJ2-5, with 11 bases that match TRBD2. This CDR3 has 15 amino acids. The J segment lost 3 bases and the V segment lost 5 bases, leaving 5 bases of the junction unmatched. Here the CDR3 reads CASSNSGGAEETQYF. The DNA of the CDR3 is TGTGCCAGCAGTAATAGCGGGGGGGCCGAAGAGACCCAGTACTTC.

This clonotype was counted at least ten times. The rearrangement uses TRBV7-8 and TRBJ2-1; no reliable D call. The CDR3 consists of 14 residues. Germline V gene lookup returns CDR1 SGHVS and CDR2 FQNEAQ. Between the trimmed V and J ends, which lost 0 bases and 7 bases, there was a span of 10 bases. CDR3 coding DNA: TGTGCCAGCAGCTTAGCCCCTCCACCGAATGAGCAGTTCTTC. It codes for CASSLAPPPNEQFF.

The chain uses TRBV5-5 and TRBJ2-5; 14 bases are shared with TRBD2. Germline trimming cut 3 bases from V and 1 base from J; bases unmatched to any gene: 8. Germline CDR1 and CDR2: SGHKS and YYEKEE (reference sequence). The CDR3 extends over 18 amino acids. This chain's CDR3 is CASSSRLAGGTTQETQYF. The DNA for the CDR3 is TGTGCCAGCAGCTCTCGACTAGCGGGGGGGACCACCCAAGAGACCCAGTACTTC.

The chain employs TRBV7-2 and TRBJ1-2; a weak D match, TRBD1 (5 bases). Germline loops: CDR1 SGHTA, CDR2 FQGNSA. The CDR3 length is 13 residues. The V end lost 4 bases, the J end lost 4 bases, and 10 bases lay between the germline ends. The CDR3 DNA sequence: TGTGCCAGCAGCTCCCCCGGGACCTATGGCTACACCTTC. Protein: CASSSPGTYGYTF.

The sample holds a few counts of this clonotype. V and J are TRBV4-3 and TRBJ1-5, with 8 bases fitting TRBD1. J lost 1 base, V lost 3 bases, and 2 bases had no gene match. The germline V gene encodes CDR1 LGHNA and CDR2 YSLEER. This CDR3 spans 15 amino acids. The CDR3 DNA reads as TGCGCCAGCAGCCAGGACAGGGCAAGCAATCAGCCCCAGCATTTT. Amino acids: CASSQDRASNQPQHF.

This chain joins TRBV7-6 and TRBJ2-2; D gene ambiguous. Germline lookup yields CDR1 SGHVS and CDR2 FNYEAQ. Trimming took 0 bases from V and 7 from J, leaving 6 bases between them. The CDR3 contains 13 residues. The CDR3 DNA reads TGTGCCAGCAGCTTAGCGACCAGCGGGGAGCTGTTTTTT. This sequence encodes CASSLATSGELFF.

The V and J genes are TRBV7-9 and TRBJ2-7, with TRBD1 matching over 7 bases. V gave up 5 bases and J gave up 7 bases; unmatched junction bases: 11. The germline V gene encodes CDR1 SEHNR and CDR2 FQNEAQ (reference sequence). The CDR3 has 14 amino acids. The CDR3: CASSPGQSPWEQYF. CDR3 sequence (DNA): TGTGCCAGCAGCCCGGGACAGAGTCCCTGGGAGCAGTACTTC.

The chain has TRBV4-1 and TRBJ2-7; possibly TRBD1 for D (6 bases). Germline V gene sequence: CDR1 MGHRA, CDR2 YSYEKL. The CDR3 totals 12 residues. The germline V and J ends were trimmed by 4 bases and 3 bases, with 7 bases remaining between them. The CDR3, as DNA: TGCGCCAGCAGCCTACAGGGCTACGAGCAGTACTTC. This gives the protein CASSLQGYEQYF.

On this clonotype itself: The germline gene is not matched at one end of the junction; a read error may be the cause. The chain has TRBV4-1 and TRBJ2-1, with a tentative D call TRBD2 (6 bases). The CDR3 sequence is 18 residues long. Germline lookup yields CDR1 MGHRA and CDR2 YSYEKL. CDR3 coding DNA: TGTGCCAGCAGCCAAGCTTTAGCGGAGCGACGACCCTCCGATGAGCAGTTCTTC. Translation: CASSQALAERRPSDEQFF.

DNA of the CDR3: TGCAGTGCTTGGGGCGGACCCGCACCTAATGAAAAACTGTTTTTT. Translated, it gives CSAWGGPAPNEKLFF. V usage is TRBV20-1 and J usage is TRBJ1-4, with D possibly matching TRBD1 (5 bases). The V end lost 5 bases, the J end lost 3 bases, and 16 bases lay between the germline ends. The CDR3 has 15 amino acids. CDR1 and CDR2 (germline): DFQATT, SNEGSKA (reference sequence).

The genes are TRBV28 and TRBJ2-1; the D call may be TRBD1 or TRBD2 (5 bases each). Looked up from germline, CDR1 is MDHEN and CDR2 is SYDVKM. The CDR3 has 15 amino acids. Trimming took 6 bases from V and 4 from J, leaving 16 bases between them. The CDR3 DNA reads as TGTGCCAGCAGGGCCGGGACCACAACTTACAATGAGCAGTTCTTC. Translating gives CASRAGTTTYNEQFF.

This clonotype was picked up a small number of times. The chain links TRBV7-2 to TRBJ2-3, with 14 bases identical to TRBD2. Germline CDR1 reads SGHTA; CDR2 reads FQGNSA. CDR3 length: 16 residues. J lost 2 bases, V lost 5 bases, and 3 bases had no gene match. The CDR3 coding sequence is TGTGCCAGCAGCACGGGACTAGCGGGGGACACAGATACGCAGTATTTT. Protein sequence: CASSTGLAGDTDTQYF.

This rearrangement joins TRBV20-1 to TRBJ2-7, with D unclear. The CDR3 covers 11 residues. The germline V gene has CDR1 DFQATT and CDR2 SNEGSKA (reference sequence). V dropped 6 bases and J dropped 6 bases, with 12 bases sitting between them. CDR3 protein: CSAPLLGEQYF. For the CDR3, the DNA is TGCAGTGCCCCACTGCTCGGCGAGCAGTACTTC.

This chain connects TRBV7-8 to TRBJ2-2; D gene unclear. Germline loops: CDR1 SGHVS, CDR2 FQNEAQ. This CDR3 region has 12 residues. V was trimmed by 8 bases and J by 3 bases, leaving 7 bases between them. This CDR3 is CASLGHTGELFF. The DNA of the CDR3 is TGTGCCAGCCTAGGTCACACCGGGGAGCTGTTTTTT.

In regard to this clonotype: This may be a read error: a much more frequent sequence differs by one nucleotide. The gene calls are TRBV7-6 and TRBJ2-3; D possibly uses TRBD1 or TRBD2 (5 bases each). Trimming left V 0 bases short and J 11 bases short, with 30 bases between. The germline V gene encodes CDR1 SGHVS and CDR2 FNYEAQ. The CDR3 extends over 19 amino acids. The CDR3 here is CASSLALMGRGAPPEWQYF. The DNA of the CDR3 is TGTGCCAGCAGCTTAGCTCTGATGGGTCGAGGGGCCCCCCCGGAGTGGCAGTATTTT.

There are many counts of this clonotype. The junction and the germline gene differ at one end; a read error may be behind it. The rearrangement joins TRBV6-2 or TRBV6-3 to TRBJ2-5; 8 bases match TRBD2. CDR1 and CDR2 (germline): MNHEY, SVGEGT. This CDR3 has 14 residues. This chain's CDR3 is CASSLRGGHKSVFF. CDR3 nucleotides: TGTGCCAGCAGCCTCCGGGGGGGGCATAAATCAGTGTTCTTC.